Sequencing of this T cell receptor beta chain was carried out in a study of blood T cell repertoires in COVID-19. Study details: Researchers got acute and convalescent COVID-19 samples from the United States, Italy and Spain. PBMCs, B-cell-depleted T cells, or T cells provided the cDNA or gDNA that made up the material.

The V gene lost 5 bases and the J gene lost 0 bases, with 8 bases spanning the gap. CDR3 length equals 14 residues. The germline gives CDR1 SNHLY, CDR2 FYNNEI. In the authors' workflow: How many nucleated cells were present was estimated from reference gene primer amplification. The data were produced by immunoSEQ multiplex PCR, yet TCRdb's version contains in-frame clones alone and is incomplete. The DNA gave D and trimming, while V, J and clone size come from that table. The data show more than 70,000 clones, over 80% seen once. A note on this clone: Additional DNA sequences in this sample encode the identical CDR3.

Sequences were obtained from peripheral blood. The rearrangement joins TRBV2 to TRBJ1-3, with D tentatively TRBD1 (6 bases). The TCR comes from a man aged 50-60 years with active COVID-19. The CDR3 region has the DNA TGTGCCAGCAGTCTACAGGGCTCTGGAAACACCATATATTTT. Amino acids: CASSLQGSGNTIYF. The whole variable domain, remainder taken from reference TRBV2 and TRBJ1-3, is EPEVTQTPSHQVTQMGQEVILRCVPISNHLYFYWYRQILGQKVEFLVSFYNNEISEKSEIFDDQFSVERPDGSNFTLKIRSTKLEDSAMYFCASSLQGSGNTIYFGEGSWLTVV.